These T cell receptor beta chains were read from a single sample in a study of blood T cell repertoires in COVID-19. Only in-frame clones appear in the TCRdb table, and some are missing; sequencing was by immunoSEQ multiplex PCR. Seen here are 150,000 to 200,000 clones, 80% to 90% observed once, and the top ten hold 14%. The sample was peripheral blood. These receptors all stem from a woman aged 70 to 79 with COVID-19, enrolled during active disease. Each CDR3 is given with its conserved first and last residue. D genes are given only for firm matches. The size of a clone is reported for some rows only, either as once, few or many, or as a class for expanded clones.

size,V,D,J,CDR3,DNA
.,TRBV24-1,.,TRBJ1-2,CATIALCPHYGYTF,TGTGCCACCATTGCGCTCTGTCCGCACTATGGCTACACCTTC
.,TRBV7-8,TRBD1,TRBJ2-2,CASSSGTGRTGELFF,TGTGCCAGCAGCTCTGGGACAGGGAGGACCGGGGAGCTGTTTTTT
.,TRBV30,.,TRBJ2-3,CAWSTSGTDTQYF,TGTGCCTGGAGTACCTCAGGCACAGATACGCAGTATTTT
.,TRBV12-3/TRBV12-4,.,TRBJ1-5,CASSFFRQPQHF,TGTGCCAGCAGTTTTTTCAGGCAGCCCCAGCATTTT
.,TRBV30,.,TRBJ2-5,CASREEETQYF,TGTGCCTCTAGGGAGGAAGAGACCCAGTACTTC
.,TRBV10-3,TRBD1,TRBJ1-1,CAISPRQGTEAFF,TGTGCCATCAGTCCCCGACAGGGCACTGAAGCTTTCTTT
.,TRBV27,.,TRBJ1-1,CASSLSRGRWTEAFF,TGTGCCAGCAGTTTATCCAGGGGCAGGTGGACTGAAGCTTTCTTT
.,TRBV28,TRBD1,TRBJ1-2,CASKTQGVKDYGYTF,TGTGCCAGTAAAACTCAGGGGGTTAAGGACTATGGCTACACCTTC
.,TRBV9,.,TRBJ1-1,CASSTKPAGISNTEAFF,TGTGCCAGCAGCACCAAGCCGGCAGGGATTTCGAACACTGAAGCTTTCTTT
.,TRBV10-3,TRBD1,TRBJ2-1,CAIRRDRANNEQFF,TGTGCCATCAGGAGGGACAGGGCGAATAATGAGCAGTTCTTC
once,TRBV30,TRBD1,TRBJ1-5,CACRGQGSQPQHF,TGTGCCTGTCGCGGACAGGGGTCTCAGCCCCAGCATTTT
.,TRBV11-3,TRBD2,TRBJ2-3,CASSDPGTSGDPSTDTQYF,TGTGCCAGCAGCGACCCCGGGACTAGCGGGGACCCTAGCACAGATACGCAGTATTTT
few,TRBV30,.,TRBJ2-3,CAWSVGGTDTQYF,TGTGCCTGGAGTGTCGGAGGCACAGATACGCAGTATTTT
.,TRBV11-3,.,TRBJ2-5,CASSPNRVHVETQYF,TGTGCCAGCAGCCCCAATCGGGTACACGTGGAGACCCAGTACTTC
.,TRBV28,TRBD2,TRBJ2-1,CASSLRLAGGRNEQFF,TGTGCCAGCAGTCTAAGACTAGCGGGAGGGCGCAATGAGCAGTTCTTC
.,TRBV28,.,TRBJ2-1,CASSGGDTSSYNEQFF,TGTGCCAGCAGTGGGGGGGACACGAGCTCCTACAATGAGCAGTTCTTC
.,TRBV27,.,TRBJ1-1,CASGVVRNTEAFF,TGTGCCAGCGGAGTTGTAAGGAACACTGAAGCTTTCTTT
.,TRBV28,TRBD2,TRBJ2-3,CAGQRGGRGIDTQYF,TGTGCCGGACAACGCGGGGGGCGGGGGATAGATACGCAGTATTTT
.,TRBV25-1,.,TRBJ2-3,CASSEFQVADTQYF,TGTGCCAGCAGTGAATTCCAGGTCGCAGATACGCAGTATTTT
once,TRBV12-3/TRBV12-4,.,TRBJ2-3,CASRQPQGRAYF,TGTGCCAGCAGGCAACCCCAGGGCAGAGCGTATTTT
.,TRBV5-1,.,TRBJ1-4,CASRLSLFNEKLFF,TGCGCCAGCCGACTTAGTCTCTTTAATGAAAAACTGTTTTTT
.,TRBV28,.,TRBJ1-2,CASSFSEAGVRYGYTF,TGTGCCAGCAGTTTTTCGGAGGCGGGGGTTCGCTATGGCTACACCTTC
.,TRBV19,TRBD1,TRBJ2-1,CASSSVPGQMGSNEQFF,TGTGCCAGTAGTTCCGTTCCGGGACAGATGGGGTCCAATGAGCAGTTCTTC
few,TRBV2,TRBD2,TRBJ2-3,CASSERAGGPDTQYF,TGTGCCAGCAGTGAAAGAGCGGGGGGCCCAGATACGCAGTATTTT
.,TRBV30,.,TRBJ2-1,CAWSPLETPGSGEQFF,TGTGCCTGGAGCCCTTTGGAAACTCCGGGGTCGGGTGAGCAGTTCTTC
.,TRBV19,TRBD1,TRBJ2-2,CASSTITGATGELFF,TGTGCCAGTAGTACTATAACAGGGGCCACCGGGGAGCTGTTTTTT
.,TRBV18,TRBD2,TRBJ2-3,CASSPRQSGGFTDTQYF,TGTGCCAGCTCACCACGCCAGAGCGGGGGGTTCACAGATACGCAGTATTTT
.,TRBV19,TRBD1,TRBJ2-3,CASTPGQGAPYF,TGTGCCAGTACCCCCGGACAGGGAGCACCGTATTTT
few,TRBV19,.,TRBJ2-1,CASSTQGQNEQFF,TGTGCCAGTAGCACACAGGGCCAAAATGAGCAGTTCTTC
.,TRBV20-1,.,TRBJ1-2,CSIWATGRYTF,TGCTCTATCTGGGCCACTGGGAGATACACCTTC
large,TRBV20-1,.,TRBJ1-2,CSARDLVGYTF,TGCAGTGCTAGAGATCTCGTTGGCTACACCTTC
.,TRBV29-1,.,TRBJ1-3,CSVRQDQLYF,TGCAGCGTTAGACAGGACCAATTATATTTT
.,TRBV13,TRBD1,TRBJ1-4,CASTTQGNEKLFF,TGTGCCAGCACCACACAGGGGAATGAAAAACTGTTTTTT
once,TRBV27,.,TRBJ2-3,CASSFSPLLELSDTQYF,TGTGCCAGCAGTTTTTCCCCTCTACTAGAACTTTCAGATACGCAGTATTTT
.,TRBV5-6,.,TRBJ1-2,CASSLLQGGHHGYTF,TGTGCCAGCAGCTTGCTGCAGGGAGGCCATCATGGCTACACCTTC
.,TRBV29-1,.,TRBJ1-6,CSVGSGGRLSPLHF,TGCAGCGTGGGATCGGGAGGTCGGCTTTCACCCCTCCACTTT
.,TRBV28,TRBD2,TRBJ2-1,CASSLLPGLAGSSYNEQFF,TGTGCCAGCAGTTTACTCCCGGGACTAGCGGGTTCCTCCTACAATGAGCAGTTCTTC
.,TRBV5-1,.,TRBJ2-1,CASSLDLRAGEQFF,TGCGCCAGCAGCTTGGACCTCCGGGCGGGGGAGCAGTTCTTC
.,TRBV18,TRBD2,TRBJ2-1,CASSPSSGGASSYNEQFF,TGTGCCAGCTCACCATCTTCGGGGGGGGCTAGCTCCTACAATGAGCAGTTCTTC
once,TRBV11-3,.,TRBJ1-1,CASSPTSRGTEAFF,TGTGCCAGCAGCCCGACGTCCAGAGGAACTGAAGCTTTCTTT
.,TRBV5-8,.,TRBJ2-1,CASSLGLLAGLGEQFF,TGTGCCAGCAGCTTGGGACTCCTCGCGGGTTTAGGTGAGCAGTTCTTC
few,TRBV5-4,.,TRBJ1-1,CASDRKGDTEAFF,TGTGCCAGCGATAGAAAGGGGGACACTGAAGCTTTCTTT
.,TRBV6-6,.,TRBJ1-5,CASSLLRGNQPQHF,TGTGCCAGCAGTCTCCTTCGGGGGAATCAGCCCCAGCATTTT
.,TRBV28,.,TRBJ2-5,CASSWRGSRMVPEQETQYF,TGTGCCAGCAGTTGGAGAGGGTCAAGAATGGTCCCCGAACAAGAGACCCAGTACTTC
.,TRBV28,.,TRBJ1-5,CASTLTGNQPQHF,TGTGCCAGCACCTTAACAGGGAATCAGCCCCAGCATTTT
.,TRBV6-5,TRBD1,TRBJ1-2,CASSRGQYYGYTF,TGTGCCAGCAGTCGGGGACAGTACTATGGCTACACCTTC
.,TRBV19,.,TRBJ1-1,CASSIVRGTTEAFF,TGTGCCAGTAGTATAGTGCGGGGAACGACTGAAGCTTTCTTT
.,TRBV7-6,.,TRBJ1-3,CASSLGAQFSGNTIYF,TGTGCCAGCAGCTTAGGGGCTCAATTCTCTGGAAACACCATATATTTT
.,TRBV29-1,TRBD2,TRBJ2-5,CSAPSGGGQETQYF,TGCAGCGCACCAAGCGGGGGGGGGCAAGAGACCCAGTACTTC
once,TRBV4-1,.,TRBJ2-3,CASSQVEGIGTDTQYF,TGCGCCAGCAGCCAAGTGGAGGGAATAGGGACAGATACGCAGTATTTT
once,TRBV4-2,.,TRBJ2-3,CASSRSGTLNTDTQYF,TGTGCCAGCAGCAGGAGTGGAACCCTCAACACAGATACGCAGTATTTT